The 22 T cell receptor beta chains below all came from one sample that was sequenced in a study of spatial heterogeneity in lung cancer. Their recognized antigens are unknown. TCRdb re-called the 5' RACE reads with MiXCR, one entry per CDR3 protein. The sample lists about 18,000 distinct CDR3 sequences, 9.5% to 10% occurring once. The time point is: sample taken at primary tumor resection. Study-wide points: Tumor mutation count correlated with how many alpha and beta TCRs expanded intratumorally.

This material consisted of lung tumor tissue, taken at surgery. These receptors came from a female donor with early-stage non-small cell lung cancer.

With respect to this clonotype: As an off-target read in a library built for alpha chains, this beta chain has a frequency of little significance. In DNA, the CDR3 is TGCAGTGTCATAGCGGGGGGGAGCACAGATACGCAGTATTTT. As protein: CSVIAGGSTDTQYF. V usage is TRBV20-1 and J usage is TRBJ2-3; TRBD2 matches at 11 bases. Losses at the gene ends were 7 bases for V and 0 bases for J; bases not matched to a gene: 3. Looked up from germline, CDR1 is DFQATT and CDR2 is SNEGSKA (reference sequence). The CDR3 totals 14 residues.

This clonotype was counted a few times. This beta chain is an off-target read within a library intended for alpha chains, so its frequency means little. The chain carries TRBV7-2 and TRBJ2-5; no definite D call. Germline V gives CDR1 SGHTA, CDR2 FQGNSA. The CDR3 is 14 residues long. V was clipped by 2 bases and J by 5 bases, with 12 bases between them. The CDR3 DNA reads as TGTGCCAGCAGCTTAACCGCGGTCCGGGAGACCCAGTACTTC. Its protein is CASSLTAVRETQYF.

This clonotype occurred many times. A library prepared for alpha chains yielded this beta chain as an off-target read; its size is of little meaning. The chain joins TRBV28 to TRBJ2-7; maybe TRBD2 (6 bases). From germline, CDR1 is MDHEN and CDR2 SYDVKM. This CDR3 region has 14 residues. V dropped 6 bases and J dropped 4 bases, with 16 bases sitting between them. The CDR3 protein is CASSPPGSGYEQYF. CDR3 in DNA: TGTGCCAGCAGCCCGCCCGGGAGCGGGTACGAGCAGTACTTC.

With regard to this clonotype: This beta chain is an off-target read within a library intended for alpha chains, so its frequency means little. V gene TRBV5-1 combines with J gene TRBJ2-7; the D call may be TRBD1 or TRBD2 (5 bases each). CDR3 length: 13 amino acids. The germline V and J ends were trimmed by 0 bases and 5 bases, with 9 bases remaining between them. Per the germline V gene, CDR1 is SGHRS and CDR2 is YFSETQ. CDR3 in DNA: TGCGCCAGCAGCTTGGACAGGAGGAACGAGCAGTACTTC. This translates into CASSLDRRNEQYF.

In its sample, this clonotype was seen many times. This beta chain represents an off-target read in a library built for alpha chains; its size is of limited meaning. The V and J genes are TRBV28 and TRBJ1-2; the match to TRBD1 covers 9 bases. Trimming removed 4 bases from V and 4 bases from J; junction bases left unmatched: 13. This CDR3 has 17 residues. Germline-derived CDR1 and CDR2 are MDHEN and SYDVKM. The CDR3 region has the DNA TGTGCCAGCAGTTCACTAAGGGGGACAGGGAGGACCTATGGCTACACCTTC. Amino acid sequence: CASSSLRGTGRTYGYTF.

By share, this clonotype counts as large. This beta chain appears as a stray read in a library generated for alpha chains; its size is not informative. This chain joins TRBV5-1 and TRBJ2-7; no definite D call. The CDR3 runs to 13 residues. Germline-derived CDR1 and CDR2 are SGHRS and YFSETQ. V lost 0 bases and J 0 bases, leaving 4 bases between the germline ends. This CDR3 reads CASSLEVSYEQYF. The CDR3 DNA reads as TGCGCCAGCAGCTTGGAGGTCTCCTACGAGCAGTACTTC.

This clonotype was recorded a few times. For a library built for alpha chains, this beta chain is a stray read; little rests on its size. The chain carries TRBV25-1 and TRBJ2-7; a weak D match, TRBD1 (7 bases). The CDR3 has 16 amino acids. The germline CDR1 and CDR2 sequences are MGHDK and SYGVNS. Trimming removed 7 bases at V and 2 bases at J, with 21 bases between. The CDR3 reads CASTEGGTETPYEQYF. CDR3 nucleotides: TGTGCCAGCACCGAGGGCGGGACAGAGACGCCCTACGAGCAGTACTTC.

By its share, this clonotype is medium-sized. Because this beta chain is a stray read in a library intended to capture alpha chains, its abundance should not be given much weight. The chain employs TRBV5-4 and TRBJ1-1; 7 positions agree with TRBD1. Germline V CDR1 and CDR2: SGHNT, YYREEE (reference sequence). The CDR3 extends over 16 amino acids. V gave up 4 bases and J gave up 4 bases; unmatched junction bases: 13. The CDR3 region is CASSDYYRGGGTEAFF. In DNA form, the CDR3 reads TGTGCCAGCAGCGATTACTACCGAGGGGGCGGCACTGAAGCTTTCTTT.

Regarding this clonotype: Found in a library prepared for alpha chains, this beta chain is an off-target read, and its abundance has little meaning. The CDR3 region has the DNA TGTGCCAGCAGTTTAGGAGGGTTCACCTACGAGCAGTACTTC. Residues: CASSLGGFTYEQYF. The chain carries TRBV28 and TRBJ2-7; perhaps TRBD2 as D (6 bases). Germline V CDR1 and CDR2: MDHEN, SYDVKM. CDR3 size: 14 residues. Trimming removed 2 bases from V and 2 bases from J, with 10 bases in between.

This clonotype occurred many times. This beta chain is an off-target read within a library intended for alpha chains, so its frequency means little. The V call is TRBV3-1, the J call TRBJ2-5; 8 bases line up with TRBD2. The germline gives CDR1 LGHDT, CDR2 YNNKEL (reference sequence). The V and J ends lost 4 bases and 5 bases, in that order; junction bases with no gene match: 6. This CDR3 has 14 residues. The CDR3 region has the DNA TGTGCCAGCAGCCCGCGGGGGGCCGGGGAGACCCAGTACTTC. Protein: CASSPRGAGETQYF.

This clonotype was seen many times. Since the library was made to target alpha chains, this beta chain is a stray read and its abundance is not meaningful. The CDR3 sequence is CAISESSGYNEQFF. CDR3 DNA: TGTGCCATCAGTGAGTCATCGGGATACAATGAGCAGTTCTTC. J is TRBJ2-1 and V is TRBV10-3; D possibly corresponds to TRBD2 (5 bases). The ends were cut back, 0 bases at V and 4 bases at J, with 7 bases in the middle. The germline CDR1 and CDR2 sequences are ENHRY and SYGVKD. CDR3 length equals 14 residues.

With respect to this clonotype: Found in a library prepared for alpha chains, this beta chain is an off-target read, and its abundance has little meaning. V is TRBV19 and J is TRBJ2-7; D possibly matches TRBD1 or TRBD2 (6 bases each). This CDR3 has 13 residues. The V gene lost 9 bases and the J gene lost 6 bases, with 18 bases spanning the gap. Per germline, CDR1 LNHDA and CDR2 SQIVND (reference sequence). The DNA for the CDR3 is TGTGCCAGAGGGGGGACAAGGGAAGGCGAGCAGTACTTC. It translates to CARGGTREGEQYF. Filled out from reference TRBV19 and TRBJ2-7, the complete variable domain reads DGGITQSPKYLFRKEGQNVTLSCEQNLNHDAMYWYRQDPGQGLRLIYYSQIVNDFQKGDIAEGYSVSREKKESFPLTVTSAQKNPTAFYLCARGGTREGEQYFGPGTRLTVT.

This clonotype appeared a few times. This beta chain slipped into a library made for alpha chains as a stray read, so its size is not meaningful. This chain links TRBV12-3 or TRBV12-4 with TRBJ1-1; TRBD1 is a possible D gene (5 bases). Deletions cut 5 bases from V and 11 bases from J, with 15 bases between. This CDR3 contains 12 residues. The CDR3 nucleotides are TGTGCCAGCAGTGGGGTAGGGACTAAGGCTTTCTTT. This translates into CASSGVGTKAFF.

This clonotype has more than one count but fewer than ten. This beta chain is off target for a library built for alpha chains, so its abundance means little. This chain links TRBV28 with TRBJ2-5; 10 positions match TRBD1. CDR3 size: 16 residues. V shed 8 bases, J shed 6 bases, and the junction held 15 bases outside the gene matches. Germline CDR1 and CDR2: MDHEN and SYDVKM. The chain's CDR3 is CASGPSGTGVAKTQYF. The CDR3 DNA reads TGTGCCAGCGGGCCCTCCGGGACAGGGGTGGCGAAGACCCAGTACTTC. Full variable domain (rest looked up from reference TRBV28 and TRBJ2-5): DVKVTQSSRYLVKRTGEKVFLECVQDMDHENMFWYRQDPGLGLRLIYFSYDVKMKEKGDIPEGYSVSREKKERFSLILESASTNQTSMYLCASGPSGTGVAKTQYFGPGTRLLVL.

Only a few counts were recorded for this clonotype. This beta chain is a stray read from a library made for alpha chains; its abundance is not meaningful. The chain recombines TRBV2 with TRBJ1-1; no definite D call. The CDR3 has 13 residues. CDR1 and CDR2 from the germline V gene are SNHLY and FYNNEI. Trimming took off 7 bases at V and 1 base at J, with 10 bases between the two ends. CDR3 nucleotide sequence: TGTGCCAGCACTAACACGAAGAACACTGAAGCTTTCTTT. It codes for CASTNTKNTEAFF.

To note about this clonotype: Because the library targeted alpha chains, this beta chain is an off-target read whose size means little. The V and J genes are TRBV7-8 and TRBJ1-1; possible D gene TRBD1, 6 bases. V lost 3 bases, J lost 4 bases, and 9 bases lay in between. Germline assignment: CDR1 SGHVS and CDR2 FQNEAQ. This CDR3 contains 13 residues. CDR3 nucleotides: TGTGCCAGCAGCTTTACAGGGCCCACTGAAGCTTTCTTT. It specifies CASSFTGPTEAFF.

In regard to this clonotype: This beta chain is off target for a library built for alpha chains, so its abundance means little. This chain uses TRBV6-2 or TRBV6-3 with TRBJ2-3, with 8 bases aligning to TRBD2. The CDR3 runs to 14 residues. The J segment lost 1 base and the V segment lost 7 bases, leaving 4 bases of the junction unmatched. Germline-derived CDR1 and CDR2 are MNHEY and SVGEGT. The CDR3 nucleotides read TGTGCCAGCATTCCCGGGGGGGGCACAGATACGCAGTATTTT. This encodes CASIPGGGTDTQYF.

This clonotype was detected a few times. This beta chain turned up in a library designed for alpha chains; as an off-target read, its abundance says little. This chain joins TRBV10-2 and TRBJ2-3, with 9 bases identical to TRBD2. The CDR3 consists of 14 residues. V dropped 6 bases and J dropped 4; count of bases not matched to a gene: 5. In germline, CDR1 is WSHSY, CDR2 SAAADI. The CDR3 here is CASRAGLAPDTQYF. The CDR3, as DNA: TGCGCCAGCAGGGCGGGACTAGCCCCAGATACGCAGTATTTT.

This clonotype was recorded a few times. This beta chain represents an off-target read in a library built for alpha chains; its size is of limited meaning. The CDR3 nucleotides are TGCAGCGCTAGGGTCTCGGCCGCCAAAAACATTCAGTACTTC. Its translation: CSARVSAAKNIQYF. V gene TRBV29-1 combines with J gene TRBJ2-4; unclear D gene. CDR1 is SQVTM and CDR2 is ANQGSEA in the germline V gene. The CDR3 loop spans 14 amino acids. V gave up 7 bases and J gave up 1 base, with 14 bases separating them. The complete variable domain, with remaining parts taken from reference TRBV29-1 and TRBJ2-4, reads SAVISQKPSRDICQRGTSLTIQCQVDSQVTMMFWYRQQPGQSLTLIATANQGSEATYESGFVIDKFPISRPNLTFSTLTVSNMSPEDSSIYLCSARVSAAKNIQYFGAGTRLSVL.

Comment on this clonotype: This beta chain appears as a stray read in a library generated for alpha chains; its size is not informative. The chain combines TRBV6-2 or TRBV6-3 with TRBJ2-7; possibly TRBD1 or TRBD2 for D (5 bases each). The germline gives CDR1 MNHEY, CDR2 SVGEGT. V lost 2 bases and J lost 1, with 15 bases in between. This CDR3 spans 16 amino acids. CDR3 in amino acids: CASSYKSGTLSYEQYF. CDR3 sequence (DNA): TGTGCCAGCAGTTACAAATCCGGGACCCTATCCTACGAGCAGTACTTC.

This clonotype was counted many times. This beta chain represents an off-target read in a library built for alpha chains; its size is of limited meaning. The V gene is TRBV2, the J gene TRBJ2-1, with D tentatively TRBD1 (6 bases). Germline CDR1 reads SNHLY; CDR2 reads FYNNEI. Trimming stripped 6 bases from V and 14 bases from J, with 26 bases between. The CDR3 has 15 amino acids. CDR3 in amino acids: CASSADRTRPKRKFF. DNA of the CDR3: TGTGCCAGCAGCGCCGACAGGACTCGACCCAAGAGGAAGTTCTTC.

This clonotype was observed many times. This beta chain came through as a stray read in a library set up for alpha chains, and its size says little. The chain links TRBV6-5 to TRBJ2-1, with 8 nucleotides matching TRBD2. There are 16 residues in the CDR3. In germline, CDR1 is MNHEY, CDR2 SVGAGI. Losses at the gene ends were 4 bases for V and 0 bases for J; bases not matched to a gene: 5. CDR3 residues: CASSSGGGHSYNEQFF. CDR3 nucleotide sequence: TGTGCCAGCAGTTCCGGGGGGGGGCACTCCTACAATGAGCAGTTCTTC.